This T cell receptor (beta chain) was recorded in a study of Graves' ophthalmopathy and Graves' hyperthyroidism. V shed 6 bases and J shed 7 bases, with 13 bases lying between them. The CDR3 sequence is 14 residues long. CDR1 is MNHEY, CDR2 SMNVEV, per germline (reference sequence). CDR3 regions of TCR beta were amplified from RNA transcripts. First-round RT-PCR relied on HTBI primers, and a second-round multiplex PCR came next. A single record per CDR3 protein comes from TCRdb applying MiXCR to the multiplex PCR reads. The sample has about 740,000 distinct CDR3 sequences, approximately 40% seen once; the top ten hold roughly 46%. Patients with other autoimmune diseases, uncontrolled infections, pregnancy or lactation were excluded.

The sequenced sample was peripheral blood. This clonotype originated in an adult man with Graves' ophthalmopathy. This chain joins TRBV27 and TRBJ1-6, with D maybe TRBD1 (5 bases). The CDR3, as DNA: TGTGCCAGCAGGCGGGGGGGACTCAATTCACCCCTCCACTTT. Translation gives CASRRGGLNSPLHF.